This TCR beta chain originates from a study of blood T cell repertoires in COVID-19 (dated by TCRdb to the early 2020s). With respect to the entire study: Samples covering the acute and convalescent phases of COVID-19 were provided by collaborators in the United States, Italy and Spain. Deeply sampled blood TCRbeta repertoires from subjects exposed to, actively infected with, or recovered from COVID-19 were included in the dataset. Samples came from the ongoing ImmuneRACE study (first 160 participants) plus 1,254 subjects from 6 global collaborators. Where HLA class I and class II types were available, the types were taken from metadata supplied by the sample provider, not from assay-based typing. The prospective study material was composed of cDNA or gDNA derived from T cells, B-cell-depleted T cells, or PBMCs. A de-identified subject ID, COVID-19 status, age in years and sex were almost always included in the sample metadata. The repertoires were released in a freely available public database intended as a resource for research on the immune response to SARS-CoV-2.

As to this clone: No cognate antigen has been identified for it. There are no base qualities to consult, and no much larger clone falls within one base.

TCRbeta CDR3 regions were amplified from genomic DNA using the immunoSEQ Assay, a bias-controlled multiplex PCR. Regarding the original processing steps: The number of nucleated cells in each sample was estimated from the amplification of reference gene primers within the assay. To quantify the absolute abundance of each unique TCRbeta CDR3 rearrangement, sequence reads were collapsed and filtered. For each sample, productive Simpson clonality was calculated as the square root of Simpson's diversity index across productive rearrangements. This immuneACCESS table, as held by TCRdb, lists in-frame sequences with V and J called but not all clones. Of the missing ones, under half trace to an unresolved V gene in checked studies; the others have no known cause. V, J and clone size are taken as reported in that table, and D and trimming were inferred from the DNA itself. The sample table shows a few hundred thousand clones, and around 92% are seen once. The top ten clones comprise about 1.2% of the sample.

Points the paper makes about the study in general: The amount of clinical and demographic metadata varied by source and participant and was provided uncurated.

Each collaborating institution followed its own protocols to collect whole blood in K2EDTA tubes. For TCRbeta analysis, collaborator samples were shipped as frozen whole blood, as isolated PBMCs, or as DNA extracted from either sample type. Including cysteine and phenylalanine, the CDR3 has 16 amino acids. The sequence is cut down to CDR3 DNA, 48 bases in frame from base 1. Clipping removes 3 bases from V and 2 bases from J, with 4 as the unmatched junction base count. Based on the germline V gene (reference sequence), the CDR1 and CDR2 sequences are SEHNR and FQNEAQ. Sequenced: peripheral blood. The receptor chain draws on TRBV7-9 and TRBJ2-2; 9 nucleotides in the junction match TRBD1. This receptor was obtained from a man aged 40-49 years with acute or convalescent COVID-19. The CDR3 protein is CASSFSDRGNTGELFF. The DNA sequence is as follows: TGTGCCAGCAGCTTTTCGGACAGGGGAAACACCGGGGAGCTGTTTTTT.